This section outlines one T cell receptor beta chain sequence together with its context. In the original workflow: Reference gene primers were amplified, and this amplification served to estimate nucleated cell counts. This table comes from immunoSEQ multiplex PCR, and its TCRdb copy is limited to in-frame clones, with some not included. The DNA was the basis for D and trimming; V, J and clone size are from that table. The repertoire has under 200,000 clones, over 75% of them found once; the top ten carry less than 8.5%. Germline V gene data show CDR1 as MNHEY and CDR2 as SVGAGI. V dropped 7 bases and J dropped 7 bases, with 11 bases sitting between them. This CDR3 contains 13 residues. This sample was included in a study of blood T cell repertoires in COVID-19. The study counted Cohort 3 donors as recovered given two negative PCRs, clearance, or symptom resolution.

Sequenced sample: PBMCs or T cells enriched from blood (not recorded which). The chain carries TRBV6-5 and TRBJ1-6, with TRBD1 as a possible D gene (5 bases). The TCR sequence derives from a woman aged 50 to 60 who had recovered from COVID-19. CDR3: CASKVEGNSPLHF. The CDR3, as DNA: TGTGCCAGCAAGGTGGAGGGGAATTCACCCCTCCACTTT.